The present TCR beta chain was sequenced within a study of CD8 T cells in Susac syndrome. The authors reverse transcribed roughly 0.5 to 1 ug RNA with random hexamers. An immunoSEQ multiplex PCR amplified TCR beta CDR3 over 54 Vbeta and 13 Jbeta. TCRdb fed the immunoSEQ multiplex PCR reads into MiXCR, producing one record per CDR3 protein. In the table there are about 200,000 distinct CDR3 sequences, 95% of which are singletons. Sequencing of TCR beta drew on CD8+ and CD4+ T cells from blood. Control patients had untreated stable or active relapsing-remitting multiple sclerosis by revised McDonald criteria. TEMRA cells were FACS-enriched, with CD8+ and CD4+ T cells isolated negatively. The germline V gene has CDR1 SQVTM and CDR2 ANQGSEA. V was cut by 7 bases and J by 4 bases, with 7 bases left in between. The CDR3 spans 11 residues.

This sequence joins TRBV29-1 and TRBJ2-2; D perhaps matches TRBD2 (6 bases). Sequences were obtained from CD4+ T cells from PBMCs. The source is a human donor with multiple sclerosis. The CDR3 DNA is TGCAGCGCCGGGGGCACCGGGGAGCTGTTTTTT. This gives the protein CSAGGTGELFF.